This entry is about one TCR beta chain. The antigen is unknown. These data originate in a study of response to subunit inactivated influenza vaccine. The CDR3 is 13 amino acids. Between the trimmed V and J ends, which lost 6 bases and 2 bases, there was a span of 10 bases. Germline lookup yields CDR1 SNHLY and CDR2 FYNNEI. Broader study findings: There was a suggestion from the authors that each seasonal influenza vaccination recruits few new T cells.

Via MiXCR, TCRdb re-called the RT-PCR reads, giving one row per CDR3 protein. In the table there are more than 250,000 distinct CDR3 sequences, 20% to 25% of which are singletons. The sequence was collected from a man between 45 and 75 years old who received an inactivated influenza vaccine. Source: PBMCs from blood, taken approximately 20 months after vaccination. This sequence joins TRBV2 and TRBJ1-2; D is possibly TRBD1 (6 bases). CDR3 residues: CASRDQGNYGYTF. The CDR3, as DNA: TGTGCCAGCAGGGACCAGGGGAACTATGGCTACACCTTC.